These 2 T cell receptor beta chains were sequenced from one sample in a study of CD8 T cells in Susac syndrome. It was with random hexamers that about 0.45 to 1 ug RNA was reverse transcribed. In TCRdb, the immunoSEQ multiplex PCR reads were re-called with MiXCR into one record per CDR3 protein. The repertoire holds 300,000 or so distinct CDR3 sequences, with 92% as singletons. The specimen sequenced was CD4+ T cells from PBMCs. All receptors derive from a human donor with multiple sclerosis.

This clonotype was counted between two and nine times. The rearrangement uses TRBV6-1 and TRBJ1-1; no clear D. This CDR3 has 13 amino acids. Trimming stripped 7 bases from V and 0 bases from J, with 9 bases between. Per germline, CDR1 MNHNS and CDR2 SASEGT. CDR3 protein: CASTVRVNTEAFF. CDR3 in DNA: TGTGCCAGCACCGTCCGGGTGAACACTGAAGCTTTCTTT.

The gene calls are TRBV29-1 and TRBJ2-5; 8 bases map to TRBD1. The CDR3 has 15 residues. Germline V CDR1 and CDR2: SQVTM, ANQGSEA. The trim removed 5 bases at V and 4 bases at J, leaving 12 bases unmatched. CDR3 in amino acids: CSVHGQGKIGETQYF. The CDR3 nucleotides read TGCAGCGTTCACGGACAGGGTAAAATTGGAGAGACCCAGTACTTC.